This TCR beta chain was obtained from a study of CD8 T cells in Susac syndrome. The study's findings and limits: The study's TCR sequencing and HLA analysis covered a relatively small number of individuals, and the study acknowledged this.

A quantity of about 0.5 to 1 ug RNA underwent reverse transcription using random hexamers. TCRdb reprocessed the immunoSEQ multiplex PCR reads with MiXCR, giving one entry per CDR3 protein. The data show 71,000 or so distinct CDR3 sequences, just over 95% seen once. The V gene's germline CDR1 is SGHTA and CDR2 FQGNSA. V was trimmed by 0 bases and J by 0 bases, leaving 12 bases between them. The CDR3 consists of 16 residues. Blood CD8+ and CD4+ T cells underwent high-throughput TCR beta sequencing. Relapsing-remitting disease, either stable or active, was present in the multiple sclerosis controls, who were treatment-naive patients. Remarks on this clonotype: Its specificity is not known.

The material sequenced was CD4+ T cells from PBMCs. The chain uses TRBV7-2 and TRBJ2-7; tentatively, D is TRBD2 (5 bases). The receptor's source is a human donor with multiple sclerosis. The CDR3 is CASSLAAYGSSYEQYF. DNA of the CDR3: TGTGCCAGCAGCTTAGCGGCTTATGGGAGCTCCTACGAGCAGTACTTC.